These 15 T cell receptor beta chains share one sample of origin, sequenced in a study of blood T cell repertoires in COVID-19. Profiled with immunoSEQ multiplex PCR; TCRdb holds only in-frame clones, not every one. The data hold some 300,000 clones, with around 90% observed a single time. The material sequenced was peripheral blood. Every receptor here comes from a middle-aged woman with COVID-19, enrolled during active disease.

This chain uses TRBV29-1 with TRBJ2-7; 8 bases map to TRBD1. Per germline, CDR1 SQVTM and CDR2 ANQGSEA. The V and J ends lost 3 bases and 4 bases, in that order; junction bases with no gene match: 5. This CDR3 region has 13 residues. In nucleotides, the CDR3 is TGCAGCGTTGAGGGGACAGGAGGATACGAGCAGTACTTC. Amino acids: CSVEGTGGYEQYF.

CDR3 DNA: TGTGCCAGCAGCTTAACGGGAGGCCCGGTTACCGGGGAGCTGTTTTTT. Protein sequence: CASSLTGGPVTGELFF. V usage is TRBV7-3 and J usage is TRBJ2-2, with a tentative D call TRBD2 (6 bases). V lost 0 bases to trimming and J lost 5 bases, with 13 bases between them. The CDR3 is made up of 16 amino acids. In germline, CDR1 is SGHTA, CDR2 FQGTGA.

The chain is built from TRBV28 and TRBJ1-2, with no clear D. V was trimmed by 8 bases and J by 3 bases, leaving 16 bases between them. CDR3 length: 14 amino acids. Per the germline V gene, CDR1 is MDHEN and CDR2 is SYDVKM. This chain's CDR3 is CASRFPGLHYGYTF. The CDR3 nucleotides read TGTGCCAGCCGGTTTCCCGGACTCCACTATGGCTACACCTTC.

The V call is TRBV19, the J call TRBJ1-1; D not resolved. The V and J ends lost 5 bases and 7 bases respectively, with 14 bases between them. This CDR3 comprises 13 residues. Germline CDR1 is LNHDA and CDR2 is SQIVND (reference sequence). CDR3 in amino acids: CASSPTMTVEAFF. The CDR3 coding sequence is TGTGCCAGTAGTCCTACTATGACGGTTGAAGCTTTCTTT.

V is TRBV4-3 and J is TRBJ2-1; D is possibly TRBD1 (6 bases). The CDR3 length is 16 residues. The V gene lost 0 bases and the J gene lost 7 bases, with 16 bases spanning the gap. CDR1 LGHNA and CDR2 YSLEER come from the germline V gene. The CDR3 protein is CASSQDRGQKVNEQFF. The CDR3 coding sequence is TGCGCCAGCAGCCAAGATCGTGGACAGAAAGTGAATGAGCAGTTCTTC.

The CDR3 reads CASSLTGVRQYF. In nucleotides, the CDR3 is TGTGCCAGCAGTCTGACAGGGGTACGGCAGTACTTC. The chain employs TRBV28 and TRBJ2-7; 8 bases align to TRBD1. Trimming removed 5 bases from V and 9 bases from J; junction bases left unmatched: 6. CDR1 MDHEN and CDR2 SYDVKM come from the germline V gene. The CDR3 extends over 12 amino acids.

J is TRBJ1-6 and V is TRBV28, with 9 bases aligning to TRBD1. The CDR3 sequence is 18 residues long. Losses at the gene ends were 4 bases for V and 7 bases for J; bases not matched to a gene: 14. Germline CDR1 and CDR2: MDHEN and SYDVKM. The CDR3 region is CASSSPQGTGPLNSPLHF. CDR3 DNA: TGTGCCAGCAGTTCACCCCAAGGGACAGGGCCACTGAATTCACCCCTCCACTTT.

The rearrangement uses TRBV27 and TRBJ1-2; unclear D gene. Germline CDR1 and CDR2: MNHEY and SMNVEV (reference sequence). The CDR3 length is 14 residues. The V and J ends lost 3 bases and 6 bases respectively, with 14 bases between them. Here the CDR3 reads CASSFITGKDGYTF. The DNA for the CDR3 is TGTGCCAGCAGTTTCATAACCGGGAAGGATGGCTACACCTTC.

The table lists this clone with a count of one. J is TRBJ2-7 and V is TRBV28; D is possibly TRBD1 (6 bases). V lost 8 bases to trimming and J lost 2 bases, with 16 bases between them. The CDR3 covers 14 residues. The V gene's germline CDR1 is MDHEN and CDR2 SYDVKM. CDR3 nucleotides: TGTGCCAGCTTTGGTCCAGGGGCGGCCTACGAGCAGTACTTC. Amino acids: CASFGPGAAYEQYF. Together with reference TRBV28 and TRBJ2-7, the CDR3 gives the full variable domain: DVKVTQSSRYLVKRTGEKVFLECVQDMDHENMFWYRQDPGLGLRLIYFSYDVKMKEKGDIPEGYSVSREKKERFSLILESASTNQTSMYLCASFGPGAAYEQYFGPGTRLTVT.

The rearrangement joins TRBV9 to TRBJ2-7; TRBD2 matches at 10 bases. The CDR3 has 15 residues. Losses at the gene ends were 4 bases for V and 5 bases for J; bases not matched to a gene: 9. CDR1 SGDLS and CDR2 YYNGEE come from the germline V gene. For the CDR3, the DNA is TGTGCCAGCAGCCCATCCGGGACTAGCGATCACGAGCAGTACTTC. Translation: CASSPSGTSDHEQYF.

This clone occurred once. This chain uses TRBV9 with TRBJ2-3, with D maybe TRBD2 (6 bases). The CDR3 extends over 14 amino acids. V shed 3 bases and J shed 1 base, with 9 bases lying between them. CDR1 SGDLS and CDR2 YYNGEE come from the germline V gene. The CDR3 region has the DNA TGTGCCAGCAGCGCGAGGGAGGGCACAGATACGCAGTATTTT. Its translation: CASSAREGTDTQYF. The entire variable domain, with the rest obtained from reference TRBV9 and TRBJ2-3, is as follows: DSGVTQTPKHLITATGQRVTLRCSPRSGDLSVYWYQQSLDQGLQFLIQYYNGEERAKGNILERFSAQQFPDLHSELNLSSLELGDSALYFCASSAREGTDTQYFGPGTRLTVL.

This chain uses TRBV3-1 (or the pseudogene TRBV3-2) with TRBJ2-1; a weak D match, TRBD2 (7 bases). The germline CDR1 and CDR2 sequences are LGHDT and YNNKEL (reference sequence). Trimming shortened V by 5 bases and J by 0 bases, and 11 bases separated the two germline ends. The CDR3 contains 15 residues. CDR3 nucleotide sequence: TGTGCCAGCAGCAGGGGGGGGAGCTCCTACAATGAGCAGTTCTTC. Translating gives CASSRGGSSYNEQFF.

This rearrangement joins TRBV7-2 to TRBJ1-6; D is possibly TRBD1 (6 bases). Germline CDR1 is SGHTA and CDR2 is FQGNSA. The V gene lost 1 base and the J gene lost 4 bases, with 17 bases spanning the gap. The CDR3 extends over 18 amino acids. The CDR3 region is CASSLDGQTRGYNSPLHF. CDR3 nucleotide sequence: TGTGCCAGCAGCTTAGACGGACAGACCCGGGGTTATAATTCACCCCTCCACTTT.

This chain joins TRBV27 and TRBJ2-5; tentatively, D is TRBD2 (5 bases). This CDR3 has 14 amino acids. Trimming removed 6 bases at V and 5 bases at J, with 16 bases between. The V gene's germline CDR1 is MNHEY and CDR2 SMNVEV (reference sequence). The CDR3 loop reads CASSFLGMIETQYF. CDR3 bases: TGTGCCAGCAGCTTTCTCGGGATGATCGAGACCCAGTACTTC.

V and J are TRBV3-1 (or the pseudogene TRBV3-2) and TRBJ1-2; D possibly corresponds to TRBD1 (5 bases). CDR3 length: 13 amino acids. Germline V gives CDR1 LGHDT, CDR2 YNNKEL (reference sequence). With 1 base removed from V and 7 bases from J, the gap between germline ends came to 10 bases. In DNA form, the CDR3 reads TGTGCCAGCAGCCAAGGTGGGAGGGGTGGCTACACCTTC. It translates to CASSQGGRGGYTF.